Listed below are T cell receptor beta chains from one sample, sequenced in a study of OX40 agonist ivuxolimab in advanced cancers. Assay: immunoSEQ multiplex PCR; the TCRdb copy retains only in-frame clones and omits some. Here the sample spans tens of thousands of clones, less than 90% being singletons. This material consisted of CD4+ or CD8+ T cells sorted from blood, taken in a trial of the OX40 agonist ivuxolimab. The receptors here all came from an adult with an advanced solid tumor such as melanoma, head and neck, liver or kidney cancer. Each CDR3 is given with its conserved first and last residue. The order of the fields is J gene, V gene, clone size, D gene, CDR3 DNA, CDR3 protein. The D gene is left open where the match is weak. Size is omitted from some rows. Given values are once, few, many or a class for expanded clones.

>TRBJ2-2|TRBV29-1|-|-
TGCAGCGTTCTTCTCTGGACCCTCCGGGGCGGGGAGCTGTTTTTT
CSVLLWTLRGGELFF
>TRBJ2-3|TRBV7-2|-|-
TGTGCCAGCAGCCCATACGGGGATACGCAGTATTTT
CASSPYGDTQYF
>TRBJ2-7|TRBV7-8|-|-
TGTGCCAGCAGCCCCCTCCCCGTATCCTCCTACGAGCAGTACTTC
CASSPLPVSSYEQYF
>TRBJ2-1|TRBV5-6|-|-
TGTGCCAGCAGCTTGGGACTCTCCTACAATGAGCAGTTCTTC
CASSLGLSYNEQFF
>TRBJ2-1|TRBV2|-|-
TGTGCCAGCAGTGACCTGGTGTACAATGAGCAGTTCTTC
CASSDLVYNEQFF
>TRBJ2-2|TRBV18|-|TRBD1
TGTGCCAGCTCACCACGTCGTTCGGACAGGGGGTATACCGGGGAGCTGTTTTTT
CASSPRRSDRGYTGELFF
>TRBJ1-2|TRBV30|-|-
TGTGCCTGGAGTGGCGGGGGCCCCTATGGCTACACCTTC
CAWSGGGPYGYTF
>TRBJ1-2|TRBV11-3|-|TRBD1
TGTGCCAGCAGCTTACCCTTCCCGACAGGGGCGCGGATAGGCTACACCTTC
CASSLPFPTGARIGYTF
>TRBJ2-3|TRBV6-5|-|-
TGTGCCAGCAGAATTCCAGGGAGCACAGATACGCAGTATTTT
CASRIPGSTDTQYF
>TRBJ2-1|TRBV4-3|-|TRBD2
TGCGCCAGCAGCCAAGGCGGACTAGCGGCGAACAATGAGCAGTTCTTC
CASSQGGLAANNEQFF
>TRBJ2-1|TRBV14|-|-
TGTGCCAGCAGCCAAGTCCAGGGCTCCTACAATGAGCAGTTCTTC
CASSQVQGSYNEQFF
>TRBJ1-2|TRBV6-5|-|TRBD1
TGTGCCAGCAGCTGGGACAGAGGGAACTATGGCTACACCTTC
CASSWDRGNYGYTF
>TRBJ2-5|TRBV5-4|-|-
TGTGCCAGCAGCTTGGAAGGCGGGACCCAGTACTTC
CASSLEGGTQYF
>TRBJ2-7|TRBV6-8|-|-
TGTGCCAGCAGTCAAAGTACAGGATACGAGCAGTACTTC
CASSQSTGYEQYF
>TRBJ2-1|TRBV7-2|-|-
TGTGCCAGCAGCTCAGAATCCGGGACTTACAATGAGCAGTTCTTC
CASSSESGTYNEQFF
>TRBJ1-5|TRBV6-5|few|-
TGTGCCAGCAGTTACTCGAGTACCGATTATCAGCCCCAGCATTTT
CASSYSSTDYQPQHF
>TRBJ2-1|TRBV6-5|-|-
TGTGCCAGCAGTTACTCGATGCAGGGTAGCAATGAGCAGTTCTTC
CASSYSMQGSNEQFF
>TRBJ2-5|TRBV7-2|once|-
TGTGCCAGCAGCAGTAGTGGGGAAGAGACCCAGTACTTC
CASSSSGEETQYF
>TRBJ1-1|TRBV30|-|-
TGTGCCTGGCTCCTCATGGCGAACACTGAAGCTTTCTTT
CAWLLMANTEAFF
>TRBJ1-2|TRBV19|-|-
TGTGCCAGTAGTCGGGGGGGTTCTCCGAACTATGGCTACACCTTC
CASSRGGSPNYGYTF
>TRBJ1-2|TRBV19|-|-
TGTGCCAGCCACGGGGGATACGGTGGCTACACCTTC
CASHGGYGGYTF
>TRBJ1-4|TRBV7-9|-|-
TGTGCCAGCACCCTCACAACTAATGAAAAACTGTTTTTT
CASTLTTNEKLFF
>TRBJ1-5|TRBV12-2|-|-
TGTGCAAGTCGCGCCACCCAGGAGGGCCAGGATCAGCCCCAGCATTTT
CASRATQEGQDQPQHF
>TRBJ2-1|TRBV28|-|-
TGTGCCAGCACCCCACTGGGGGCAATCTCCTACAATGAGCAGTTCTTC
CASTPLGAISYNEQFF
>TRBJ1-1|TRBV9|-|-
TGTGCCAGCAGCCCCCAGGGCGGAACTGAAGCTTTCTTT
CASSPQGGTEAFF
>TRBJ1-6|TRBV7-2|-|-
TGTGCCAGCAGCCGACTCACCAGCTATTCACCCCTCCACTTT
CASSRLTSYSPLHF
>TRBJ1-2|TRBV7-3|-|TRBD1
TGTGCCAGCAGCTCTTACAGGGGTAGCGGCTACACCTTC
CASSSYRGSGYTF
>TRBJ2-4|TRBV6-1|few|-
TGTGCCAGCAGTGAACTTGGGTTTGCAGGAAACATTCAGTACTTC
CASSELGFAGNIQYF
>TRBJ1-1|TRBV5-5|once|-
TGTGCCAGCAGCTTATCCCCGTCGGAAAGCACTGAAGCTTTCTTT
CASSLSPSESTEAFF
>TRBJ2-7|TRBV7-9|-|TRBD1
TGTGCCAGCAGCTCCGCTACAGGGGGGGAGCAGTACTTC
CASSSATGGEQYF